These 29 T cell receptor beta chains were sequenced from one sample in a study of graft-versus-host responses after intestinal transplantation. The authors processed graft tissue to release intraepithelial and lamina propria lymphocytes. Generated by immunoSEQ multiplex PCR, the TCRdb table keeps only in-frame clones and is missing some. In the table there are 15,000 to 20,000 clones, roughly 80% of which are singletons. The sequencing used ileum tissue, collected roughly 98 days after intestinal transplant. The origin of the receptors is a human patient who received an intestinal transplant, so some T cells may come from the graft donor.

The gene calls are TRBV5-1 and TRBJ2-7; D is uncertain. Germline CDR1 and CDR2: SGHRS and YFSETQ. The CDR3 totals 13 residues. Trimming removed 4 bases from V and 3 bases from J, with 11 bases in between. CDR3 sequence (DNA): TGCGCCAGCAGCGAGTACACCTACTACGAGCAGTACTTC. Encoded protein: CASSEYTYYEQYF.

The V and J genes are TRBV4-2 and TRBJ2-6, with 10 positions matching TRBD1. CDR1 LGHNA and CDR2 YNFKEQ come from the germline V gene. The CDR3 covers 18 residues. Trimming cost V 1 base and J 5 bases; bases outside gene matches: 8. The CDR3 protein is CASSQGTGGRCWANVLTF. In nucleotides, the CDR3 is TGTGCCAGCAGCCAAGGGACAGGGGGTAGATGCTGGGCCAACGTCCTGACTTTC.

The J gene is TRBJ1-2, the V gene TRBV19, with 10 bases that match TRBD1. V shed 6 bases, J shed 4 bases, and the junction held 2 bases outside the gene matches. Germline CDR1 reads LNHDA; CDR2 reads SQIVND (reference sequence). The CDR3 runs 13 residues. CDR3 DNA sequence: TGTGCCAGTAGAAGGACAGGGGGCTATGGCTACACCTTC. It yields the protein CASRRTGGYGYTF.

The CDR3 bases are TGCGCCAGCCGATGGACAGAAGGGCAGCCCCAGCATTTT. Translation: CASRWTEGQPQHF. The genes are TRBV10-2 and TRBJ1-5; D might be TRBD1 (6 bases). Trimming took 8 bases from V and 7 from J, leaving 15 bases between them. Germline-derived CDR1 and CDR2 are WSHSY and SAAADI. The CDR3 consists of 13 residues.

Points on this clone: Other nucleotide sequences in the sample specify the same CDR3. The chain recombines TRBV4-1 with TRBJ2-1; the match to TRBD2 covers 8 bases. Trimming at V came to 4 bases and at J to 0 bases, leaving 5 bases not matched to a gene. The CDR3 is made up of 16 amino acids. Germline V lookup: CDR1 MGHRA, CDR2 YSYEKL. CDR3 amino acids: CASSLAGWSSYNEQFF. The CDR3 DNA reads TGCGCCAGCAGCCTAGCGGGATGGAGCTCCTACAATGAGCAGTTCTTC.

This clone has only a few counts. In the same sample, other DNA sequences code for this CDR3. Here the CDR3 DNA reads TGCAGCGTGGTTACAGGGGACTCCCAAGAGACCCAGTACTTC. Protein product: CSVVTGDSQETQYF. The V and J genes are TRBV29-1 and TRBJ2-5, with D perhaps matching TRBD1 (7 bases). Germline CDR1 is SQVTM and CDR2 is ANQGSEA. CDR3 length equals 14 residues. V shed 6 bases and J shed 1 base, with 15 bases lying between them.

The rearrangement joins TRBV25-1 to TRBJ1-2, with unresolved D. V was pared by 3 bases and J by 3 bases, with 11 bases between. Germline V gene lookup returns CDR1 MGHDK and CDR2 SYGVNS. CDR3 size: 14 residues. DNA of the CDR3: TGTGCCAGCAGTGATTTCTGGGGTTACTATGGCTACACCTTC. Amino acid sequence: CASSDFWGYYGYTF.

The genes are TRBV18 and TRBJ1-2; 8 bases are a match to TRBD1. The CDR3 spans 14 residues. Germline-derived CDR1 and CDR2 are KGHSH and LQKENI. V trimming: 5 bases; J trimming: 4 bases; junction bases outside the gene matches: 6. The CDR3 sequence: CASSSTGGVYGYTF. The CDR3 region has the DNA TGTGCCAGCTCATCCACAGGGGGTGTCTATGGCTACACCTTC. Together with reference TRBV18 and TRBJ1-2, the CDR3 gives the full variable domain: NAGVMQNPRHLVRRRGQEARLRCSPMKGHSHVYWYRQLPEEGLKFMVYLQKENIIDESGMPKERFSAEFPKEGPSILRIQQVVRGDSAAYFCASSSTGGVYGYTFGSGTRLTVV.

This chain connects TRBV6-5 to TRBJ1-1; 8 bases are a match to TRBD1. The germline V gene has CDR1 MNHEY and CDR2 SVGAGI. Germline trimming cut 2 bases from V and 3 bases from J; bases unmatched to any gene: 8. The CDR3 consists of 16 residues. As DNA, the CDR3 is TGTGCCAGCAGTTACGACGGGACAGGTCTTTACACTGAAGCTTTCTTT. Amino acid sequence: CASSYDGTGLYTEAFF.

The CDR3 protein is CASSFSGVSSYEQYF. As DNA, the CDR3 is TGTGCCAGCAGTTTTTCAGGAGTAAGCTCCTACGAGCAGTACTTC. This rearrangement joins TRBV28 to TRBJ2-7, with D uncertain. The CDR3 covers 15 residues. Germline lookup yields CDR1 MDHEN and CDR2 SYDVKM. Trimming took off 3 bases at V and 0 bases at J, with 12 bases between the two ends.

This clone was seen only a few times. The chain carries TRBV7-2 and TRBJ2-3; the D gene could be TRBD1 or TRBD2 (6 bases each). CDR3 length: 14 amino acids. V dropped 1 base and J dropped 6 bases, with 11 bases sitting between them. Germline V CDR1 and CDR2: SGHTA, FQGNSA. For the CDR3, the DNA is TGTGCCAGCAGCTTAGGAGGGGGGATTGATACGCAGTATTTT. This gives the protein CASSLGGGIDTQYF. The full variable domain, its missing parts supplied by reference TRBV7-2 and TRBJ2-3, is GAGVSQSPSNKVTEKGKDVELRCDPISGHTALYWYRQSLGQGLEFLIYFQGNSAPDKSGLPSDRFSAERTGGSVSTLTIQRTQQEDSAVYLCASSLGGGIDTQYFGPGTRLTVL.

V usage is TRBV4-3 and J usage is TRBJ1-2, with unresolved D. The CDR3 has 13 amino acids. V was clipped by 0 bases and J by 6 bases, with 8 bases between them. Germline V gene data show CDR1 as LGHNA and CDR2 as YSLEER. The CDR3: CASSQDRVDGYTF. In nucleotides, the CDR3 is TGCGCCAGCAGCCAAGACCGGGTGGATGGCTACACCTTC.

The chain joins TRBV6-1 to TRBJ2-7; 9 bases agree with TRBD1. The ends lost 7 bases at V and 2 bases at J; junction bases unmatched: 6. This CDR3 contains 14 residues. The germline V gene has CDR1 MNHNS and CDR2 SASEGT. The CDR3 spells CASNPGTGPYEQYF. The CDR3 DNA reads as TGTGCCAGCAACCCCGGGACAGGGCCCTACGAGCAGTACTTC.

This CDR3 reads CASSTNKVCYQETQYF. The CDR3 coding sequence is TGTGCCAGCAGCACCAACAAGGTATGTTACCAAGAGACCCAGTACTTC. The V call is TRBV21-1, the J call TRBJ2-5. TRBV21-1 constitutes a pseudogene. This CDR3 has 16 residues.

This chain joins TRBV6-6 and TRBJ2-2; 8 bases line up with TRBD1. V lost 5 bases to trimming and J lost 1 base; unmatched junction nucleotides: 3. In germline, CDR1 is MNHNY, CDR2 SVGAGI (reference sequence). CDR3 length: 15 residues. CDR3 sequence reads: CASSDGTGNTGELFF. The CDR3 DNA sequence: TGTGCCAGCAGTGATGGGACAGGGAACACCGGGGAGCTGTTTTTT.

This clone was seen a single time. This chain uses TRBV6-1 with TRBJ1-1; 7 bases agree with TRBD1. This CDR3 is 16 amino acids long. Germline trimming cut 1 base from V and 0 bases from J; bases unmatched to any gene: 5. Germline CDR1 MNHNS, CDR2 SASEGT. CDR3 DNA: TGTGCCAGCAGTGAAGATGAAGGGGGCGTGAACACTGAAGCTTTCTTT. Residues: CASSEDEGGVNTEAFF.

V gene TRBV5-1 combines with J gene TRBJ1-5; D is possibly TRBD1 (5 bases). The V end was cut by 5 bases, the J end by 0 bases, with 18 bases between. The germline V gene encodes CDR1 SGHRS and CDR2 YFSETQ. The CDR3 covers 17 residues. The CDR3 here is CASSPGWGRGSNQPQHF. The DNA of the CDR3 is TGCGCCAGCAGTCCAGGGTGGGGACGGGGTAGCAATCAGCCCCAGCATTTT.

This clone appeared a few times. The rearrangement uses TRBV11-3 and TRBJ1-4, with 8 bases lining up with TRBD1. V shed 3 bases, J shed 7 bases, and the junction held 10 bases outside the gene matches. Germline CDR1 is SGHNT and CDR2 is YENEEA. The CDR3 runs to 16 residues. The DNA of the CDR3 is TGTGCCAGCAGCTTGGGGAACAGGGGGTTCCCTGAAAAACTGTTTTTT. The encoded protein is CASSLGNRGFPEKLFF.

CDR3 coding DNA: TGTGCCAGTGCTGAATGGGGGGTAGGTTACGAGCAGTACTTC. Translation: CASAEWGVGYEQYF. This sequence joins TRBV2 and TRBJ2-7; TRBD2 is a possible D gene (6 bases). CDR3 size: 14 residues. V gave up 9 bases and J gave up 4 bases, with 19 bases separating them. Per the germline V gene, CDR1 is SNHLY and CDR2 is FYNNEI.

The rearrangement links TRBV27 to TRBJ2-2; tentative D call: TRBD2 (5 bases). The ends were cut back, 6 bases at V and 7 bases at J, with 15 bases in the middle. The germline gives CDR1 MNHEY, CDR2 SMNVEV (reference sequence). The CDR3 contains 14 residues. This CDR3 is CASSPSSSLGELFF. DNA of the CDR3: TGTGCCAGCAGCCCCTCTTCTAGCCTCGGGGAGCTGTTTTTT.

V usage is TRBV6-6 and J usage is TRBJ1-1, with D uncertain. The germline CDR1 and CDR2 sequences are MNHNY and SVGAGI (reference sequence). The CDR3 totals 12 residues. Trimming left V 4 bases short and J 6 bases short, with 9 bases between. The CDR3 nucleotides are TGTGCCAGCAGTTTGGGTAGGCCTGAAGCTTTCTTT. Translated: CASSLGRPEAFF.

The chain couples TRBV4-3 to TRBJ2-2; D unresolved. Germline CDR1 reads LGHNA; CDR2 reads YSLEER. This CDR3 is 16 amino acids long. V lost 0 bases to trimming and J lost 0 bases, with 8 bases between them. The DNA of the CDR3 is TGCGCCAGCAGCCAAGAGGACCCGACGAACACCGGGGAGCTGTTTTTT. As protein: CASSQEDPTNTGELFF.

The chain uses TRBV7-8 and TRBJ2-7; 11 bases agree with TRBD1. V shed 5 bases, J shed 2 bases, and the junction held 2 bases outside the gene matches. Germline CDR1 is SGHVS and CDR2 is FQNEAQ. The CDR3 length is 14 residues. CDR3 DNA: TGTGCCAGCAGCCCGGACAGGGGGCCCTACGAGCAGTACTTC. It yields the protein CASSPDRGPYEQYF.

The V gene is TRBV7-8, the J gene TRBJ2-1; maybe TRBD2 (5 bases). The CDR3 extends over 15 amino acids. Trimming removed 3 bases from V and 5 bases from J, with 14 bases in between. CDR1 and CDR2 (germline): SGHVS, FQNEAQ. The DNA for the CDR3 is TGTGCCAGCAGCTTCCTAGGAGGTATCAACAATGAGCAGTTCTTC. It is translated as CASSFLGGINNEQFF.

The chain uses TRBV28 and TRBJ2-5, with D possibly matching TRBD1 (5 bases). V lost 2 bases and J 11 bases, leaving 18 bases between the germline ends. The CDR3 has 14 residues. Germline lookup yields CDR1 MDHEN and CDR2 SYDVKM. The CDR3 protein is CASSLTPSGLEQYF. CDR3 in DNA: TGTGCCAGCAGTTTAACGCCCTCAGGGCTTGAGCAGTACTTC.

The chain couples TRBV2 to TRBJ1-2; no clear D gene. The V end was cut by 7 bases, the J end by 8 bases, with 5 bases between. Germline lookup yields CDR1 SNHLY and CDR2 FYNNEI. The CDR3 covers 9 residues. The CDR3 nucleotides read TGTGCCAGCATATCCGGCTACACCTTC. Translated: CASISGYTF.

This chain joins TRBV18 and TRBJ2-7, with D perhaps matching TRBD1 (6 bases). Trimming removed 3 bases from V and 4 bases from J, with 22 bases in between. Per germline, CDR1 KGHSH and CDR2 LQKENI. This CDR3 has 17 amino acids. The CDR3 region has the DNA TGTGCCAGCTCACCGGGACATCCCCGACCCCTTGTGTACGAGCAGTACTTC. Translated: CASSPGHPRPLVYEQYF.

V is TRBV4-1 and J is TRBJ2-7; TRBD2 is a possible D gene (6 bases). V lost 1 base to trimming and J lost 2 bases, with 15 bases between them. Germline lookup yields CDR1 MGHRA and CDR2 YSYEKL. The length of the CDR3 is 16 residues. Here the CDR3 reads CASSQGVGGLAYEQYF. The CDR3 DNA reads TGCGCCAGCAGCCAAGGGGTGGGGGGACTCGCCTACGAGCAGTACTTC.

The chain is built from TRBV28 and TRBJ2-7; TRBD2 matches at 7 bases. V lost 1 base, J lost 9 bases, and 12 bases stayed unmatched. Germline V gives CDR1 MDHEN, CDR2 SYDVKM. This CDR3 has 15 residues. CDR3 in DNA: TGTGCCAGCAGTTTATTCCCCAGCGGGGCTGCCGGGCAGTACTTC. Protein product: CASSLFPSGAAGQYF.